This T cell receptor beta chain is from a study of immune characterization of retroperitoneal liposarcoma. Trimming removed 8 bases at V and 3 bases at J, with 16 bases between. The length of the CDR3 is 14 residues. Germline values: CDR1 MNHEY, CDR2 SMNVEV (reference sequence). TCRdb reanalysed the PCR reads using MiXCR and keeps one entry per CDR3 protein. The sample holds about 3,800 distinct CDR3 sequences, under 35% seen once. The sequence came from a female donor with retroperitoneal liposarcoma. The gene calls are TRBV27 and TRBJ1-1; D is perhaps TRBD1 (5 bases). The sequenced material came from blood. CDR3 protein: CASGNPGVDTEAFF. In DNA form, the CDR3 reads TGTGCCAGCGGCAACCCGGGGGTAGACACTGAAGCTTTCTTT.